The source of this T cell receptor beta chain is a study of T cell changes during pregnancy in multiple sclerosis. Assay used: immunoSEQ multiplex PCR; TCRdb lists only in-frame clones, some missing. This sample has around 31,000 clones, with 88% found just once. The CDR3 loop spans 15 amino acids. V was pared by 5 bases and J by 0 bases, with 6 bases of the junction left unmatched. Germline CDR1 and CDR2: KGHSH and LQKENI. The receptor's source is a female donor in good health, enrolled as a control in a pregnancy study. This sample comprised CD4+ T cells from peripheral blood mononuclear cells, obtained in the first trimester of pregnancy. The chain joins TRBV18 to TRBJ2-7; TRBD2 matches 8 bases. The CDR3 nucleotides read TGTGCCAGCTCATCCGGGGGGGGGAGCTCCTACGAGCAGTACTTC. The encoded protein is CASSSGGGSSYEQYF.